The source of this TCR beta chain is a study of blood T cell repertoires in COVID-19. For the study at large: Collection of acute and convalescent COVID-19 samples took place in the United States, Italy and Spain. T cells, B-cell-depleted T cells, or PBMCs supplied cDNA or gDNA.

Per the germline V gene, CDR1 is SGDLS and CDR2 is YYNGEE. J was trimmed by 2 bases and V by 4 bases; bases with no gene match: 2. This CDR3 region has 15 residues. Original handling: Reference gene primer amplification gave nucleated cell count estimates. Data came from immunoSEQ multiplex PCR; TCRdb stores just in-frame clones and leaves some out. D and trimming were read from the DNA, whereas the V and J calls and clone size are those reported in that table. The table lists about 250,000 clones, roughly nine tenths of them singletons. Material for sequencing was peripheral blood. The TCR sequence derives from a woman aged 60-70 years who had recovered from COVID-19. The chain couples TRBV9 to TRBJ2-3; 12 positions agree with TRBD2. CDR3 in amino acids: CASSTSGGYTDTQYF. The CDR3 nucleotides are TGTGCCAGCAGCACTAGCGGGGGGTACACAGATACGCAGTATTTT.